Sequencing of this T cell receptor (beta chain) was carried out in a study of blood T cell repertoires in COVID-19. About the research overall: Whether acute or convalescent, the COVID-19 samples came from the United States, Italy and Spain. PBMCs, B-cell-depleted T cells, or T cells provided the cDNA or gDNA that made up the material.

In the original workflow: Amplification of reference gene primers was used by the study to estimate nucleated cell counts. TCRdb's table, derived via immunoSEQ multiplex PCR, lists solely in-frame clones and lacks some. V, J and clone size were drawn from that table, and D and trimming were deduced from the DNA. In the table there are around 210,000 clones, around 80% of which are singletons. Germline V gives CDR1 LNHNV, CDR2 YYDKDF (reference sequence). This CDR3 spans 15 amino acids. Deletions cut 3 bases from V and 0 bases from J, with 9 bases between. The chain uses TRBV15 and TRBJ2-1; perhaps TRBD1 as D (5 bases). Sequenced sample: peripheral blood. This TCR came from a woman aged 70-85 years with acute or convalescent COVID-19. The DNA of the CDR3 is TGTGCCACCAGCAGGGGAAGGGGCTCCTACAATGAGCAGTTCTTC. This codes for CATSRGRGSYNEQFF.